A single sample gave rise to the 23 T cell receptor beta chains below, sequenced in a study of T-cell reconstitution after alpha-beta-depleted transplantation in children. Unique molecular identifiers featured in how the TCRbeta library was prepared. Each CDR3 protein gets one entry after TCRdb re-called the PCR reads with MiXCR. This sample has some 240,000 distinct CDR3 sequences; 12% occur once, and the top ten carry roughly 2.6%. The sample here was PBMCs from the stem cell graft donor, taken from the stem cell graft. These receptors originate from a human donor who donated a stem cell graft to a child with acute lymphoblastic leukemia.

In its sample, this clonotype was seen many times. The chain's CDR3 is CSARIAGAITDTQYF. The CDR3 nucleotides read TGCAGTGCTAGAATTGCGGGGGCCATAACAGATACGCAGTATTTT. This chain uses TRBV20-1 with TRBJ2-3, with D possibly being TRBD2 (7 bases). V was pared by 2 bases and J by 3 bases, with 15 bases between. The CDR3 is 15 residues long. Germline CDR1 reads DFQATT; CDR2 reads SNEGSKA (reference sequence).

The rearrangement uses TRBV28 and TRBJ2-7, with D unclear. This CDR3 is built from 16 residues. Germline CDR1 is MDHEN and CDR2 is SYDVKM. Trimming removed 2 bases at V and 7 bases at J, with 21 bases between. The CDR3 DNA sequence: TGTGCCAGCAGTTTAGGCGCTCCCGGGCCCCTGGGGGAGCAGTACTTC. Encoded protein: CASSLGAPGPLGEQYF.

This clonotype was seen many times. The chain joins TRBV30 to TRBJ1-1; D is unresolved. V shed 2 bases and J shed 2 bases, with 9 bases lying between them. The length of the CDR3 is 13 residues. Germline assignment: CDR1 GTSNPN and CDR2 SVGIG (reference sequence). CDR3 coding DNA: TGTGCCTGGAGTCTCACAGCTAACACTGAAGCTTTCTTT. Amino acid sequence: CAWSLTANTEAFF.

This clonotype appeared many times. This sequence joins TRBV28 and TRBJ1-3; the D is unclear. V lost 6 bases to trimming and J lost 0 bases, with 9 bases between them. Germline CDR1 reads MDHEN; CDR2 reads SYDVKM. CDR3 size: 14 residues. The CDR3 DNA sequence: TGTGCCAGCAGCCCCACCGGCTCTGGAAACACCATATATTTT. This translates into CASSPTGSGNTIYF.

This clonotype was counted at least ten times. V gene TRBV28 combines with J gene TRBJ2-2; no clear D gene. The CDR3 contains 13 residues. Trimming stripped 5 bases from V and 9 bases from J, with 13 bases between. Looked up from germline, CDR1 is MDHEN and CDR2 is SYDVKM. The CDR3 here is CASSPSRGRELFF. The DNA for the CDR3 is TGTGCCAGCAGTCCAAGTCGAGGCCGGGAGCTGTTTTTT.

This clonotype occurred many times. V gene TRBV25-1 combines with J gene TRBJ2-7; TRBD2 matches 9 bases. CDR1 MGHDK and CDR2 SYGVNS come from the germline V gene. V gave up 2 bases and J gave up 7 bases; unmatched junction bases: 15. CDR3 length: 17 amino acids. The CDR3 sequence: CASSETHGLAGLTEQYF. The CDR3 DNA is TGTGCCAGCAGTGAAACCCACGGTCTAGCGGGGTTGACAGAGCAGTACTTC.

This clonotype was observed a single time. A much larger clonotype is one base distant, so this may be a read error. This chain's CDR3 is CASSYDRGPRNQQFF. DNA of the CDR3: TGTGCCAGCAGTTACGACAGGGGGCCGCGGAATCAGCAGTTCTTC. This chain uses TRBV6-2 or TRBV6-3 with TRBJ2-1; TRBD1 aligns across 10 bases. Germline CDR1 MNHEY, CDR2 SVGEGT. The CDR3 totals 15 residues. With 2 bases clipped from V and 11 bases from J, the junction kept 9 bases outside the gene matches.

At least ten counts were recorded for this clonotype. The chain joins TRBV10-3 to TRBJ2-5; D is possibly TRBD2 (5 bases). The V end was cut by 0 bases, the J end by 1 base, with 9 bases between. This CDR3 has 15 amino acids. The V gene's germline CDR1 is ENHRY and CDR2 SYGVKD. The CDR3 protein is CAISESGRGQETQYF. CDR3 in DNA: TGTGCCATCAGTGAGTCAGGGAGAGGCCAAGAGACCCAGTACTTC.

In its sample, this clonotype was seen many times. This sequence joins TRBV7-9 and TRBJ1-1; tentatively, D is TRBD1 (5 bases). Germline V gene lookup returns CDR1 SEHNR and CDR2 FQNEAQ (reference sequence). The CDR3 consists of 15 residues. The ends were cut back, 4 bases at V and 1 base at J, with 13 bases in the middle. The CDR3 reads CASSWGRTSNTEAFF. For the CDR3, the DNA is TGTGCCAGCAGCTGGGGCCGGACATCGAACACTGAAGCTTTCTTT.

The rearrangement links TRBV4-1 to TRBJ1-1; D unresolved. Trimming pared 1 base from V and 0 bases from J, leaving 12 bases between. Germline loops: CDR1 MGHRA, CDR2 YSYEKL. CDR3 size: 16 residues. CDR3 sequence reads: CASSQAAGRLNTEAFF. The CDR3 nucleotides read TGCGCCAGCAGCCAAGCCGCCGGACGGTTGAACACTGAAGCTTTCTTT.

This clonotype was picked up many times. The CDR3 nucleotides read TGTGCCAGCAGCGTACGGGACAGGGGGCTCCTATCTAGCTACACCTTC. This translates into CASSVRDRGLLSSYTF. The V and J genes are TRBV7-2 and TRBJ1-2; 12 nucleotides agree with TRBD1. This CDR3 is built from 16 residues. V gave up 5 bases and J gave up 9 bases; unmatched junction bases: 13. Germline CDR1 and CDR2: SGHTA and FQGNSA.

In this sample, this clonotype turned up many times. The chain recombines TRBV4-2 with TRBJ1-2, with D possibly matching TRBD1 (5 bases). Germline V gene lookup returns CDR1 LGHNA and CDR2 YNFKEQ. The CDR3 is 14 residues long. Trimming took 0 bases from V and 7 from J, leaving 12 bases between them. The CDR3 nucleotides are TGTGCCAGCAGCCAAGAGGCCAGGGCGGGTGGCTACACCTTC. Its protein product is CASSQEARAGGYTF.

This clonotype was detected many times. The chain couples TRBV20-1 to TRBJ1-1, with unresolved D. The CDR3 spans 16 residues. Trimming removed 0 bases at V and 0 bases at J, with 14 bases between. Germline CDR1 reads DFQATT; CDR2 reads SNEGSKA (reference sequence). The CDR3 region is CSARDLTRILNTEAFF. CDR3 DNA: TGCAGTGCTAGAGATCTCACCCGGATTCTGAACACTGAAGCTTTCTTT.

About this clonotype: This may stem from a read error, because a much larger clone lies one nucleotide away. This chain's CDR3 is CASSRVAPLSTDTQYF. The CDR3 DNA sequence: TGTGCCAGCAGCCGGGTGGCCCCTCTGAGCACAGATACGCAGTATTTT. This sequence joins TRBV6-1 and TRBJ2-3; D is unclear. CDR3 length: 16 amino acids. Trimming cost V 6 bases and J 0 bases, with 16 bases left between them. Germline assignment: CDR1 MNHNS and CDR2 SASEGT.

This clonotype appeared many times. The chain joins TRBV7-9 to TRBJ2-7; tentative D call: TRBD2 (7 bases). Germline assignment: CDR1 SEHNR and CDR2 FQNEAQ (reference sequence). V gave up 4 bases and J gave up 5 bases, with 18 bases separating them. The CDR3 has 15 amino acids. In nucleotides, the CDR3 is TGTGCCAGCAGCTCCTCGCCGCGGGGGCGGAACGAGCAGTACTTC. Translating it yields CASSSSPRGRNEQYF.

This clonotype was seen ten or more times. The chain uses TRBV10-3 and TRBJ2-1; no clear D. Germline CDR1 and CDR2: ENHRY and SYGVKD. The CDR3 has 12 amino acids. Trimming pared 3 bases from V and 2 bases from J, leaving 2 bases between. CDR3 protein: CAISDTYNEQFF. Here the CDR3 DNA reads TGTGCCATCAGTGACACCTACAATGAGCAGTTCTTC.

This clonotype was found many times. J is TRBJ2-2 and V is TRBV7-9, with no clear D. This CDR3 is built from 14 residues. Germline lookup yields CDR1 SEHNR and CDR2 FQNEAQ (reference sequence). V was pared by 7 bases and J by 2 bases, with 11 bases between. CDR3 residues: CASTSGSNTGELFF. DNA of the CDR3: TGTGCCAGCACCTCGGGCAGTAACACCGGGGAGCTGTTTTTT.

About this clonotype: Just one base apart from a much larger clone, this may be a read error. The chain carries TRBV20-1 and TRBJ2-7; TRBD1 matches 7 bases. Germline V lookup: CDR1 DFQATT, CDR2 SNEGSKA (reference sequence). The CDR3 consists of 13 residues. The CDR3 spells CSGRVGWDSEQYF. The CDR3 region has the DNA TGCAGTGGTAGAGTGGGATGGGACAGCGAGCAGTACTTC.

This clonotype came up many times. The genes are TRBV29-1 and TRBJ2-7, with D tentatively TRBD1 or TRBD2 (5 bases each). From germline, CDR1 is SQVTM and CDR2 ANQGSEA. The CDR3 is 11 residues long. Trimming pared 4 bases from V and 4 bases from J, leaving 8 bases between. CDR3 DNA sequence: TGCAGCGTTGGGGACGGATACGAGCAGTACTTC. Translating gives CSVGDGYEQYF.

This clonotype showed up just once. A much larger clonotype is one base distant, so this may be a read error. The chain carries TRBV4-3 and TRBJ1-1, with 9 bases lining up with TRBD1. Germline values: CDR1 LGHNA, CDR2 YSLEER. The CDR3 loop spans 14 amino acids. J was trimmed by 4 bases and V by 3 bases; bases with no gene match: 3. The CDR3 here is CASSQGQGFTEAFF. The CDR3 coding sequence is TGCGCCAGCAGCCAGGGACAGGGTTTCACTGAAGCTTTCTTT.

This clonotype has a count of ten or more. The chain carries TRBV4-2 and TRBJ2-1; D is possibly TRBD1 or TRBD2 (5 bases each). Germline V gene lookup returns CDR1 LGHNA and CDR2 YNFKEQ. Trimming took off 3 bases at V and 5 bases at J, with 20 bases between the two ends. The CDR3 is made up of 17 amino acids. The CDR3 DNA follows: TGTGCCAGCAGCCAGTGGGGGATGGTGAGGCGGGACAATGAGCAGTTCTTC. Translated: CASSQWGMVRRDNEQFF.

This clonotype showed up many times. The chain combines TRBV20-1 with TRBJ1-4, with D unclear. V was pared by 2 bases and J by 0 bases, with 4 bases between. This CDR3 is 13 amino acids long. Germline CDR1 reads DFQATT; CDR2 reads SNEGSKA (reference sequence). For the CDR3, the DNA is TGCAGTGCTAGACGGGCAACTAATGAAAAACTGTTTTTT. Protein product: CSARRATNEKLFF.

This clonotype was seen ten or more times. This sequence joins TRBV7-2 and TRBJ2-7; 11 nucleotides align to TRBD2. There are 15 residues in the CDR3. The trim removed 5 bases at V and 6 bases at J, leaving 9 bases unmatched. The V gene's germline CDR1 is SGHTA and CDR2 FQGNSA. CDR3 region: CASSPRLAGIAEQYF. The CDR3 coding sequence is TGTGCCAGCAGCCCCAGACTAGCGGGAATAGCCGAGCAGTACTTC.